Presented here are 11 T cell receptor beta chains from one specimen sequenced in a study of T cell responses to AZD1222 COVID-19 vaccine. Clones were read by immunoSEQ multiplex PCR, and TCRdb kept only the in-frame ones, dropping some. The sample shows around 170,000 clones, 90% of them seen only once. The sample in question was peripheral blood, obtained on day 0 of AZD1222 vaccination. The receptors stem from an adult in good health.

CDR3 sequence (DNA): TGTGCCAGCTCACCCCGGGACACCTCGAACACTGAAGCTTTCTTT. Translating it yields CASSPRDTSNTEAFF. This sequence joins TRBV18 and TRBJ1-1; TRBD1 might be the D (6 bases). This CDR3 is built from 15 residues. Germline assignment: CDR1 KGHSH and CDR2 LQKENI. Trimming cost V 3 bases and J 1 base, with 12 bases left between them.

The chain recombines TRBV6-2 or TRBV6-3 with TRBJ1-2; D is undetermined. This CDR3 spans 14 amino acids. V was clipped by 2 bases and J by 2 bases, with 9 bases between them. The germline gives CDR1 MNHEY, CDR2 SVGEGT. The CDR3 protein is CASSYKHVNYGYTF. CDR3 bases: TGTGCCAGCAGTTACAAACACGTGAACTATGGCTACACCTTC.

The chain has TRBV3-1 (or the pseudogene TRBV3-2) and TRBJ2-1; 13 bases map to TRBD2. The CDR3 is 18 amino acids. After removal of 4 bases from V and 0 bases from J, the junction contained 6 bases not matched to a gene. Germline-derived CDR1 and CDR2 are LGHDT and YNNKEL (reference sequence). DNA of the CDR3: TGTGCCAGCAGCCGGACTAGCGGGGGCCAATCCTCCTACAATGAGCAGTTCTTC. Translating gives CASSRTSGGQSSYNEQFF.

This rearrangement joins TRBV30 to TRBJ1-1; a possible D gene is TRBD1 (5 bases). V was shortened by 4 bases and J by 5 bases, with 26 bases between the two germline ends. CDR3 length equals 17 residues. Germline values: CDR1 GTSNPN, CDR2 SVGIG (reference sequence). CDR3 region: CAWTDGRTRNRKTEAFF. DNA for the CDR3: TGTGCCTGGACCGATGGTCGGACAAGGAATCGAAAGACTGAAGCTTTCTTT.

This chain connects TRBV9 to TRBJ2-7; maybe TRBD1 (6 bases). Germline loops: CDR1 SGDLS, CDR2 YYNGEE. V gave up 1 base and J gave up 2 bases, with 10 bases separating them. CDR3 length equals 14 residues. The CDR3 loop is CASSVQGKTYEQYF. The DNA for the CDR3 is TGTGCCAGCAGCGTACAGGGGAAAACCTACGAGCAGTACTTC.

The genes are TRBV7-6 and TRBJ2-3; 10 bases are a match to TRBD2. The CDR3 has 17 amino acids. V gave up 1 base and J gave up 6 bases; unmatched junction bases: 10. Germline CDR1 and CDR2: SGHVS and FNYEAQ. The chain's CDR3 is CASSLGAPSGGQDTQYF. CDR3 coding DNA: TGTGCCAGCAGCTTAGGCGCTCCTAGCGGGGGACAGGATACGCAGTATTTT.

The chain couples TRBV7-9 to TRBJ2-7; D ambiguous. The CDR3 is made up of 14 amino acids. The germline V gene encodes CDR1 SEHNR and CDR2 FQNEAQ (reference sequence). V was trimmed by 1 base and J by 2 bases, leaving 9 bases between them. In DNA, the CDR3 is TGTGCCAGCAGCTTAGAGCACAGAGCCTACGAGCAGTACTTC. Protein product: CASSLEHRAYEQYF.

This sequence joins TRBV7-2 and TRBJ2-3, with TRBD2 as a possible D gene (6 bases). CDR3 length: 15 residues. Germline V gene sequence: CDR1 SGHTA, CDR2 FQGNSA. V shed 6 bases and J shed 1 base, with 14 bases lying between them. The CDR3: CASSGLGGGTDTQYF. The CDR3 nucleotides read TGTGCCAGCAGTGGGTTGGGCGGGGGCACAGATACGCAGTATTTT.

This clone was recorded once. This sequence joins TRBV4-1 and TRBJ1-1; D is ambiguous. CDR1 and CDR2 from the germline V gene are MGHRA and YSYEKL. Trimming removed 2 bases at V and 3 bases at J, with 10 bases between. The CDR3 runs to 14 residues. The CDR3 bases are TGCGCCAGCAGCCAATTTCCGGGAGACACTGAAGCTTTCTTT. It encodes CASSQFPGDTEAFF.

The chain joins TRBV19 to TRBJ1-5; D gene uncertain. V was pared by 5 bases and J by 5 bases, with 7 bases between. The CDR3 runs to 12 residues. Per germline, CDR1 LNHDA and CDR2 SQIVND (reference sequence). The CDR3 protein is CASSYIDQPQHF. The CDR3 DNA reads as TGTGCCAGTAGTTACATCGATCAGCCCCAGCATTTT. Full variable domain (rest looked up from reference TRBV19 and TRBJ1-5): DGGITQSPKYLFRKEGQNVTLSCEQNLNHDAMYWYRQDPGQGLRLIYYSQIVNDFQKGDIAEGYSVSREKKESFPLTVTSAQKNPTAFYLCASSYIDQPQHFGDGTRLSIL.

The chain is built from TRBV7-9 and TRBJ2-1; 11 bases map to TRBD2. The CDR3 is 15 amino acids. V lost 6 bases and J lost 4; bases outside the gene matches: 5. Germline V gene data show CDR1 as SEHNR and CDR2 as FQNEAQ (reference sequence). The CDR3 loop reads CASRLTSGAYNEQFF. The CDR3 bases are TGTGCCAGCAGGTTGACTAGCGGGGCATACAATGAGCAGTTCTTC.